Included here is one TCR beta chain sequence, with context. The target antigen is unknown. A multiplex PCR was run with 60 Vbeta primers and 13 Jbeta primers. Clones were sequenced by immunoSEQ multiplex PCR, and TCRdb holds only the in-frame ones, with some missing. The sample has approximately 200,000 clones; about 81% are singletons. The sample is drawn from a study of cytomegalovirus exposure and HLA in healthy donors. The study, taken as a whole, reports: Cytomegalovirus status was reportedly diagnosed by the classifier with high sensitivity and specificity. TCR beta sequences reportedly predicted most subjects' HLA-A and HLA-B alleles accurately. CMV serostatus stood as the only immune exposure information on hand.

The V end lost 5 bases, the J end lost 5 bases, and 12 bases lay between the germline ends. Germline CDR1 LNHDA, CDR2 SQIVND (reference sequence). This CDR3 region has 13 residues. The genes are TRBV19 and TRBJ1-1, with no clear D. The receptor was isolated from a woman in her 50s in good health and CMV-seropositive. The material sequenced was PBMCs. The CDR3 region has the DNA TGTGCCAGTAGTTTCGATGGGGAGACTGAAGCTTTCTTT. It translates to CASSFDGETEAFF. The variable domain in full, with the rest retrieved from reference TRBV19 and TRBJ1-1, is DGGITQSPKYLFRKEGQNVTLSCEQNLNHDAMYWYRQDPGQGLRLIYYSQIVNDFQKGDIAEGYSVSREKKESFPLTVTSAQKNPTAFYLCASSFDGETEAFFGQGTRLTVV.